The 14 T cell receptor beta chains in this list originate from one sample, sequenced in a study of cytomegalovirus exposure and HLA in healthy donors. With 60 Vbeta and 13 Jbeta primers, the PCR was carried out. Profiling relied on immunoSEQ multiplex PCR, and the TCRdb table lists in-frame clones only, not all of them. There are more than 130,000 clones in the sample; roughly 83% occur only once, and under 4.5% lies in the top ten. The sample consisted of PBMCs. These receptors all stem from a man aged 35 to 55 in good health and CMV-seropositive.

CDR3 region: CASSVGSGTNNEQFF. In DNA, the CDR3 is TGTGCCAGCAGCGTAGGAAGCGGGACTAACAATGAGCAGTTCTTC. The J gene is TRBJ2-1, the V gene TRBV9, with 7 bases aligning to TRBD2. V trimming: 0 bases; J trimming: 5 bases; junction bases outside the gene matches: 5. CDR1 SGDLS and CDR2 YYNGEE come from the germline V gene. The CDR3 sequence is 15 residues long.

As to this clone: At one of its ends the junction is not consistent with the germline gene, which may arise from a read error. The sample has other DNA sequences that encode this CDR3 too. The chain is built from TRBV12-5 and TRBJ2-6; TRBD1 agrees at 7 bases. Germline assignment: CDR1 LGHNT and CDR2 FRNRAP. The CDR3 totals 18 residues. The CDR3 DNA is TGTGCTAGTGGTTCCCCCCGAGGGGGCACCTCTGGAGCCAACGTCCTGACTTTC. As protein: CASGSPRGGTSGANVLTF.

Regarding this clone: Other DNA variants within this sample encode the same CDR3. This sequence joins TRBV2 and TRBJ1-3, with 7 bases identical to TRBD1. Trimming cost V 6 bases and J 7 bases; bases outside gene matches: 12. The V gene's germline CDR1 is SNHLY and CDR2 FYNNEI. CDR3 length equals 15 residues. Here the CDR3 DNA reads TGTGCCAGCAGGTTCGACAGGGCCCCAATGAACACCATATATTTT. Protein: CASRFDRAPMNTIYF.

This clone was seen a handful of times. The rearrangement uses TRBV5-1 and TRBJ1-1, with TRBD1 as a possible D gene (5 bases). The CDR3 is 15 residues long. Germline V gene data show CDR1 as SGHRS and CDR2 as YFSETQ. With 3 bases removed from V and 4 bases from J, the gap between germline ends came to 16 bases. The CDR3: CASSSSTVGTTEAFF. The CDR3 bases are TGCGCCAGCAGCTCTTCGACAGTCGGTACCACTGAAGCTTTCTTT.

This chain connects TRBV5-1 to TRBJ2-1, with D perhaps TRBD1 (5 bases). Trimming removed 4 bases at V and 3 bases at J, with 11 bases between. Germline V gene lookup returns CDR1 SGHRS and CDR2 YFSETQ. The CDR3 has 14 amino acids. The CDR3 region is CASSPLGHYNEQFF. The CDR3 DNA follows: TGCGCCAGCAGCCCGCTGGGGCACTACAATGAGCAGTTCTTC.

V usage is TRBV7-2 and J usage is TRBJ2-5, with 12 bases identical to TRBD2. The V and J ends lost 5 bases and 4 bases, in that order; junction bases with no gene match: 8. This CDR3 contains 16 residues. Germline V gene data show CDR1 as SGHTA and CDR2 as FQGNSA. The CDR3, as DNA: TGTGCCAGCAGCCCCTGGACTAGCGGGAAGGGAGAGACCCAGTACTTC. Its protein is CASSPWTSGKGETQYF.

This chain uses TRBV7-9 with TRBJ2-1; 7 nucleotides match TRBD2. Germline CDR1 SEHNR, CDR2 FQNEAQ (reference sequence). CDR3 size: 11 residues. The CDR3 loop is CTSASYNEQFF. CDR3 coding DNA: TGTACTAGCGCGAGCTACAATGAGCAGTTCTTC.

The gene calls are TRBV2 and TRBJ1-5; 9 bases are shared with TRBD1. V lost 4 bases, J lost 7 bases, and 8 bases stayed unmatched. This CDR3 is 15 amino acids long. In germline, CDR1 is SNHLY, CDR2 FYNNEI. The CDR3 loop reads CASSVEGQGRQPQHF. CDR3 nucleotide sequence: TGTGCCAGCAGTGTGGAGGGACAGGGAAGGCAGCCCCAGCATTTT.

CDR3 loop: CASSYLQGYGYTF. The DNA of the CDR3 is TGTGCCAGCAGCTACTTACAGGGCTATGGCTACACCTTC. The chain recombines TRBV9 with TRBJ1-2; TRBD1 might be the D (6 bases). The CDR3 loop spans 13 amino acids. CDR1 and CDR2 (germline): SGDLS, YYNGEE. Trimming cost V 4 bases and J 4 bases, with 11 bases left between them.

The chain has TRBV2 and TRBJ2-7, with D maybe TRBD2 (5 bases). V lost 4 bases to trimming and J lost 1 base, with 8 bases between them. The CDR3 has 13 residues. Germline V gives CDR1 SNHLY, CDR2 FYNNEI. CDR3 sequence reads: CASSGRGSYEQYF. The CDR3 DNA is TGTGCCAGCAGTGGTCGGGGATCCTACGAGCAGTACTTC.

The chain carries TRBV21-1 and TRBJ1-5. TRBV21-1 is marked as a pseudogene. The CDR3 has 16 residues. CDR3 DNA sequence: TGTGCCAGCAGCAAGAGCGGGTTTGCAGGCAATCAGCCCCAGCATTTT. The encoded protein is CASSKSGFAGNQPQHF.

The V and J genes are TRBV4-1 and TRBJ2-7; 8 bases agree with TRBD2. Trimming at V came to 2 bases and at J to 1 base, leaving 4 bases not matched to a gene. The germline V gene encodes CDR1 MGHRA and CDR2 YSYEKL. The CDR3 has 15 amino acids. In DNA, the CDR3 is TGCGCCAGCAGCCAAATCGGGAGGGGGTCCTACGAGCAGTACTTC. This codes for CASSQIGRGSYEQYF.

The chain uses TRBV7-9 and TRBJ1-2; tentative D call: TRBD1 (5 bases). Per germline, CDR1 SEHNR and CDR2 FQNEAQ (reference sequence). CDR3 length equals 12 residues. V was clipped by 2 bases and J by 10 bases, with 11 bases between them. The CDR3 loop reads CASSLWGLVYTF. The CDR3 region has the DNA TGTGCCAGCAGCTTATGGGGACTTGTCTACACCTTC.

The chain has TRBV29-1 and TRBJ2-3; the D gene is possibly TRBD1 (5 bases). The CDR3 sequence is 14 residues long. Between the trimmed V and J ends, which lost 5 bases and 1 base, there was a span of 13 bases. Germline V gene data show CDR1 as SQVTM and CDR2 as ANQGSEA. CDR3 coding DNA: TGCAGCGTTAAGACAGCATCTGGCACAGATACGCAGTATTTT. Translated, it gives CSVKTASGTDTQYF.